One sample yielded the 32 T cell receptor beta chains listed below, sequenced in a study of T cell repertoires in cytomegalovirus infection. TCRdb recomputed calls from the reads with MiXCR, one row per CDR3 protein. This table holds roughly 720,000 distinct CDR3 sequences, 35% found once. Material for sequencing was PBMCs. The source is a human donor in good health (CMV status not recorded). Some clones in this sample may be carry-over from other donors' samples.

The V call is TRBV20-1, the J call TRBJ2-3; TRBD2 might be the D (6 bases). The V and J ends lost 2 bases and 4 bases respectively, with 16 bases between them. Germline loops: CDR1 DFQATT, CDR2 SNEGSKA (reference sequence). CDR3 length equals 15 residues. This CDR3 is CSARFGGAVADTQYF. The CDR3 nucleotides read TGCAGTGCTAGATTCGGGGGAGCGGTCGCAGATACGCAGTATTTT.

The rearrangement uses TRBV6-2 or TRBV6-3 and TRBJ1-5, with D perhaps matching TRBD1 (5 bases). V was cut by 1 base and J by 5 bases, with 12 bases left in between. The CDR3 contains 15 residues. Germline loops: CDR1 MNHEY, CDR2 SVGEGT. The CDR3 DNA is TGTGCCAGCAGTTACTGGGCAGGGAGTGATCAGCCCCAGCATTTT. This encodes CASSYWAGSDQPQHF.

This clonotype was detected only a few times. V and J are TRBV28 and TRBJ2-2; a weak D match, TRBD1 (6 bases). The CDR3 consists of 14 residues. V was pared by 6 bases and J by 4 bases, with 12 bases between. Germline V lookup: CDR1 MDHEN, CDR2 SYDVKM. CDR3 sequence reads: CASSITGTTGELFF. Here the CDR3 DNA reads TGTGCCAGCAGCATCACAGGGACCACCGGGGAGCTGTTTTTT.

The chain is built from TRBV19 and TRBJ2-1; 10 positions agree with TRBD1. The CDR3 length is 14 residues. Unmatched junction bases numbered 4, after V lost 3 bases and J lost 8 bases. The V gene's germline CDR1 is LNHDA and CDR2 SQIVND (reference sequence). CDR3 loop: CASSILDRGHEQFF. In nucleotides, the CDR3 is TGTGCCAGTAGTATCCTCGACAGGGGGCATGAGCAGTTCTTC.

The V call is TRBV6-1, the J call TRBJ1-1, with 9 positions matching TRBD1. Losses at the gene ends were 0 bases for V and 5 bases for J; bases not matched to a gene: 7. This CDR3 spans 16 amino acids. Germline assignment: CDR1 MNHNS and CDR2 SASEGT. The CDR3, as DNA: TGTGCCAGCAGTGAAGCTGGGGACAGGGTGATGACTGAAGCTTTCTTT. Amino acid sequence: CASSEAGDRVMTEAFF.

V usage is TRBV28 and J usage is TRBJ2-3, with TRBD2 as a possible D gene (7 bases). The germline V gene encodes CDR1 MDHEN and CDR2 SYDVKM. The V end was cut by 3 bases, the J end by 6 bases, with 16 bases between. CDR3 length equals 15 residues. CDR3 amino acids: CASSLGGAKIDTQYF. Written as DNA, the CDR3 is TGTGCCAGCAGTTTGGGGGGGGCCAAAATCGATACGCAGTATTTT.

The gene calls are TRBV7-3 and TRBJ1-5; unclear D gene. This CDR3 is built from 18 residues. Germline V gene sequence: CDR1 SGHTA, CDR2 FQGTGA. V dropped 3 bases and J dropped 2 bases, with 20 bases sitting between them. The CDR3 nucleotides are TGTGCCAGCAGCTTTTGCCGACGTTTAGGTTTGTGCAATCAGCCCCAGCATTTT. It is translated as CASSFCRRLGLCNQPQHF. The full variable domain, its missing parts supplied by reference TRBV7-3 and TRBJ1-5, is GAGVSQTPSNKVTEKGKYVELRCDPISGHTALYWYRQSLGQGPEFLIYFQGTGAADDSGLPNDRFFAVRPEGSVSTLKIQRTERGDSAVYLCASSFCRRLGLCNQPQHFGDGTRLSIL.

The rearrangement joins TRBV11-2 to TRBJ2-3; TRBD1 is a possible D gene (6 bases). This CDR3 is built from 16 residues. Looked up from germline, CDR1 is SGHAT and CDR2 is FQNNGV. Trimming cost V 5 bases and J 2 bases, with 17 bases left between them. The CDR3 region is CASSQATGAYTDTQYF. CDR3 nucleotide sequence: TGTGCCAGCAGCCAAGCGACAGGAGCATACACAGATACGCAGTATTTT.

In this sample, this clonotype turned up a few times. The chain uses TRBV24-1 and TRBJ2-3; D remains unclear. Deletions cut 0 bases from V and 6 bases from J, with 12 bases between. CDR1 and CDR2 from the germline V gene are KGHDR and SFDVKD. This CDR3 region has 15 residues. The CDR3 DNA follows: TGTGCCACCAGTGATTTGATTAAGTCATCCGATACGCAGTATTTT. Its protein is CATSDLIKSSDTQYF.

Ten or more counts support this clonotype. The V and J genes are TRBV7-2 and TRBJ1-6; 9 nucleotides align to TRBD1. J lost 4 bases, V lost 6 bases, and 7 bases had no gene match. Germline lookup yields CDR1 SGHTA and CDR2 FQGNSA. The CDR3 contains 16 residues. The CDR3: CASRPIDRGYNSPLHF. The CDR3, as DNA: TGTGCCAGCAGACCTATAGACAGGGGGTATAATTCACCCCTCCACTTT.

This clonotype was seen a handful of times. The chain couples TRBV7-9 to TRBJ1-1, with D possibly TRBD1 on 5 matching bases. Germline V lookup: CDR1 SEHNR, CDR2 FQNEAQ (reference sequence). The germline V and J ends were trimmed by 3 bases and 5 bases, with 13 bases remaining between them. CDR3 size: 14 residues. CDR3 region: CASSFYGDGTEAFF. As DNA, the CDR3 is TGTGCCAGCAGCTTTTATGGGGACGGGACTGAAGCTTTCTTT. The variable domain in full, with the rest retrieved from reference TRBV7-9 and TRBJ1-1, is DTGVSQNPRHKITKRGQNVTFRCDPISEHNRLYWYRQTLGQGPEFLTYFQNEAQLEKSRLLSDRFSAERPKGSFSTLEIQRTEQGDSAMYLCASSFYGDGTEAFFGQGTRLTVV.

This chain links TRBV7-9 with TRBJ1-3; possible D gene TRBD1, 6 bases. Trimming took 4 bases from V and 5 from J, leaving 18 bases between them. Germline V gene sequence: CDR1 SEHNR, CDR2 FQNEAQ (reference sequence). The CDR3 is made up of 16 amino acids. CDR3 protein: CASSSAGGTERNTIYF. The CDR3 DNA follows: TGTGCCAGCAGCTCCGCGGGGGGCACCGAAAGAAACACCATATATTTT.

This chain links TRBV7-2 with TRBJ2-5, with D possibly being TRBD1 (5 bases). With 6 bases removed from V and 1 base from J, the gap between germline ends came to 12 bases. Germline V gives CDR1 SGHTA, CDR2 FQGNSA. The CDR3 covers 14 residues. This CDR3 is CASSHVGPQETQYF. The DNA for the CDR3 is TGTGCCAGCAGTCACGTGGGGCCCCAAGAGACCCAGTACTTC.

This sequence joins TRBV12-5 and TRBJ2-2; perhaps D is TRBD1 or TRBD2 (6 bases each). V was clipped by 5 bases and J by 1 base, with 17 bases between them. The CDR3 sequence is 17 residues long. The germline CDR1 and CDR2 sequences are LGHNT and FRNRAP. As DNA, the CDR3 is TGTGCTAGTGGTCTTAGCCGCGGGACACTGAACACCGGGGAGCTGTTTTTT. Translated, it gives CASGLSRGTLNTGELFF.

This clonotype was counted between two and nine times. The chain is built from TRBV20-1 and TRBJ2-5; weak D call: TRBD2 (5 bases). V dropped 4 bases and J dropped 7 bases, with 13 bases sitting between them. CDR1 and CDR2 from the germline V gene are DFQATT and SNEGSKA (reference sequence). The CDR3 spans 12 residues. The CDR3 region is CSAKEGLGTQYF. DNA for the CDR3: TGCAGTGCTAAAGAGGGATTGGGGACCCAGTACTTC.

At least ten counts were recorded for this clonotype. The V gene is TRBV28, the J gene TRBJ1-1; D is possibly TRBD1 (5 bases). The V gene's germline CDR1 is MDHEN and CDR2 SYDVKM. The CDR3 has 12 residues. The V gene lost 5 bases and the J gene lost 3 bases, with 7 bases spanning the gap. The CDR3 spells CASSGADTEAFF. The CDR3 coding sequence is TGTGCCAGCAGTGGGGCGGACACTGAAGCTTTCTTT.

The chain's CDR3 is CASTLGLNTEAFF. The DNA of the CDR3 is TGTGCCAGTACATTAGGGTTGAACACTGAAGCTTTCTTT. The genes are TRBV19 and TRBJ1-1, with D hard to call. The germline gives CDR1 LNHDA, CDR2 SQIVND (reference sequence). V was cut by 7 bases and J by 0 bases, with 9 bases left in between. The CDR3 sequence is 13 residues long.

Many counts were recorded for this clonotype. The chain uses TRBV20-1 and TRBJ1-1, with D maybe TRBD1 (6 bases). V was cut by 2 bases and J by 3 bases, with 13 bases left in between. Germline assignment: CDR1 DFQATT and CDR2 SNEGSKA (reference sequence). The CDR3 has 14 residues. CDR3 nucleotide sequence: TGCAGTGCTAGAACCGGGACAAGGGACACTGAAGCTTTCTTT. Residues: CSARTGTRDTEAFF.

A few counts support this clonotype. The chain uses TRBV20-1 and TRBJ2-4; 11 bases map to TRBD2. The CDR3 is made up of 17 amino acids. Germline assignment: CDR1 DFQATT and CDR2 SNEGSKA (reference sequence). Germline trimming cut 4 bases from V and 0 bases from J; bases unmatched to any gene: 8. The CDR3: CSATLAGGSLAKNIQYF. The DNA for the CDR3 is TGCAGTGCTACTCTAGCGGGAGGTTCTCTAGCCAAAAACATTCAGTACTTC.

This clonotype was counted only a few times. J is TRBJ2-6 and V is TRBV6-5; unclear D gene. CDR3 length: 13 residues. V was shortened by 8 bases and J by 0 bases, with 5 bases between the two germline ends. Germline loops: CDR1 MNHEY, CDR2 SVGAGI. The CDR3 region has the DNA TGTGCCAGCTGGAGCTCTGGGGCCAACGTCCTGACTTTC. Its translation: CASWSSGANVLTF.

This chain connects TRBV7-2 to TRBJ1-5; 11 bases are a match to TRBD1. V dropped 1 base and J dropped 6; count of bases not matched to a gene: 14. The CDR3 has 19 residues. Germline loops: CDR1 SGHTA, CDR2 FQGNSA. The CDR3 sequence: CASSLEGQGAVGGRQPQHF. The CDR3 DNA reads TGTGCCAGCAGCTTAGAAGGACAGGGGGCGGTCGGGGGGCGTCAGCCCCAGCATTTT.

This chain links TRBV7-2 with TRBJ1-5; possibly TRBD1 for D (6 bases). The CDR3 is 15 residues long. Germline values: CDR1 SGHTA, CDR2 FQGNSA. The V and J ends lost 9 bases and 6 bases respectively, with 21 bases between them. The CDR3 loop reads CARSPGGESSQPQHF. In DNA form, the CDR3 reads TGTGCCAGAAGCCCCGGGGGCGAGTCCAGTCAGCCCCAGCATTTT.

The rearrangement links TRBV6-1 to TRBJ1-1; D perhaps matches TRBD1 (6 bases). Trimming stripped 10 bases from V and 3 bases from J, with 24 bases between. The CDR3 covers 16 residues. CDR1 is MNHNS, CDR2 SASEGT, per germline. The CDR3 sequence: CATRGGREGRHTEAFF. CDR3 nucleotide sequence: TGTGCCACAAGAGGGGGGCGGGAAGGCCGCCACACTGAAGCTTTCTTT.

Concerning this clonotype: The junction departs from the called germline gene at one end, perhaps through a read error. This chain connects TRBV19 to TRBJ1-4; TRBD1 might be the D (5 bases). Germline CDR1 is LNHDA and CDR2 is SQIVND (reference sequence). The CDR3 consists of 13 residues. The CDR3 region is CASSPRANEKPFF. DNA of the CDR3: TGTGCCAGTAGTCCCAGGGCTAATGAAAAACCGTTTTTT.

This clonotype was detected many times. The chain has TRBV7-2 and TRBJ1-2, with D tentatively TRBD1 (6 bases). The CDR3 contains 13 residues. Germline assignment: CDR1 SGHTA and CDR2 FQGNSA. V lost 3 bases and J 8 bases, leaving 13 bases between the germline ends. CDR3: CASSFRTVIGYTF. In DNA form, the CDR3 reads TGTGCCAGCAGCTTCAGGACAGTGATAGGCTACACCTTC. The variable domain in full, completed from reference TRBV7-2 and TRBJ1-2, reads GAGVSQSPSNKVTEKGKDVELRCDPISGHTALYWYRQSLGQGLEFLIYFQGNSAPDKSGLPSDRFSAERTGGSVSTLTIQRTQQEDSAVYLCASSFRTVIGYTFGSGTRLTVV.

For this clonotype: One end of the junction varies from germline; a read error may be responsible. The chain employs TRBV7-9 and TRBJ1-5; D is uncertain. The CDR3 has 13 residues. The germline V gene has CDR1 SEHNR and CDR2 FQNEAQ (reference sequence). CDR3 DNA: TGTGCCAGCATCTTAGTCAGCAATCAGCCCCAGCATTTT. Its translation is CASILVSNQPQHF.

The chain combines TRBV4-1 with TRBJ2-7; D perhaps matches TRBD2 (5 bases). The germline V gene encodes CDR1 MGHRA and CDR2 YSYEKL. V was shortened by 0 bases and J by 6 bases, with 21 bases between the two germline ends. This CDR3 spans 17 amino acids. CDR3 sequence: CASSQDPPFGVGSEQYF. The CDR3 region has the DNA TGCGCCAGCAGCCAAGATCCCCCATTCGGGGTAGGATCCGAGCAGTACTTC.

This clonotype was counted at least ten times. The chain recombines TRBV7-8 with TRBJ2-7; D may be TRBD2 (6 bases). This CDR3 is built from 15 residues. Trimming left V 1 base short and J 0 bases short, with 10 bases between. Germline V gives CDR1 SGHVS, CDR2 FQNEAQ. CDR3 in amino acids: CASSLGGLSSYEQYF. In DNA, the CDR3 is TGTGCCAGCAGCTTAGGGGGACTTAGCTCCTACGAGCAGTACTTC.

This clonotype has only a few counts. The chain combines TRBV5-6 with TRBJ1-1; TRBD1 is a possible D gene (5 bases). The germline V gene encodes CDR1 SGHDT and CDR2 YYEEEE. Trimming removed 1 base at V and 4 bases at J, with 11 bases between. This CDR3 contains 14 residues. The CDR3 nucleotides are TGTGCCAGCAGCTTGAACGGGGGGTTCACTGAAGCTTTCTTT. Amino acid sequence: CASSLNGGFTEAFF.

This clonotype has just a few counts. The chain has TRBV6-1 and TRBJ2-6; a weak D match, TRBD2 (5 bases). The CDR3 is made up of 16 amino acids. The germline V gene encodes CDR1 MNHNS and CDR2 SASEGT. Trimming removed 2 bases at V and 2 bases at J, with 10 bases between. CDR3 residues: CASSERSGTGANVLTF. CDR3 sequence (DNA): TGTGCCAGCAGTGAAAGGTCCGGGACTGGGGCCAACGTCCTGACTTTC.

The V call is TRBV13, the J call TRBJ2-3; 8 bases are a match to TRBD2. The CDR3 contains 16 residues. V lost 5 bases to trimming and J lost 3 bases; unmatched junction nucleotides: 10. CDR1 is PRHDT and CDR2 is FYEKMQ in the germline V gene (reference sequence). CDR3 amino acids: CASSSPSGSFTDTQYF. The DNA for the CDR3 is TGTGCCAGCAGCAGTCCAAGCGGGAGTTTTACAGATACGCAGTATTTT.

This chain connects TRBV15 to TRBJ1-5, with 7 bases aligning to TRBD1. After removal of 0 bases from V and 4 bases from J, the junction contained 6 bases not matched to a gene. Germline V gives CDR1 LNHNV, CDR2 YYDKDF (reference sequence). CDR3 length: 16 amino acids. CDR3 loop: CATSRDAGQQNQPQHF. The CDR3 region has the DNA TGTGCCACCAGCAGAGATGCGGGACAGCAGAATCAGCCCCAGCATTTT.